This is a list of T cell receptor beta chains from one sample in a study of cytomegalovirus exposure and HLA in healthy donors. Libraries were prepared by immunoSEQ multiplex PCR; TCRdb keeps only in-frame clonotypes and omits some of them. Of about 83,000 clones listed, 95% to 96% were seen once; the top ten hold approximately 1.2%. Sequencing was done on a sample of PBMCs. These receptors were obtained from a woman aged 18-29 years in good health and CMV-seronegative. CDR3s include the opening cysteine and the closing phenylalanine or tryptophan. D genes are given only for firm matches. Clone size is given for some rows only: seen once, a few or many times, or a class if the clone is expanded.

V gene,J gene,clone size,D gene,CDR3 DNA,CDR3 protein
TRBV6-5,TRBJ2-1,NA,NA,TGTGCCAGCAGACTCCACCCCGGTAATGAGCAGTTCTTC,CASRLHPGNEQFF
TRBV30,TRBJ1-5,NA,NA,TGTGCCTGGAGTAAGGGGGGCAATCAGCCCCAGCATTTT,CAWSKGGNQPQHF
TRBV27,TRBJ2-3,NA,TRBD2,TGTGCCAGCAGGTTAGCGGGTCTTAGCACAGATACGCAGTATTTT,CASRLAGLSTDTQYF
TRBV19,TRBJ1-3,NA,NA,TGTGCCAGTAGACCCGACAGAGTCTCTGGAAACACCATATATTTT,CASRPDRVSGNTIYF
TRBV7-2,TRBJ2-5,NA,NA,TGTGCCAGCAGCTTTAACGGGGAGACCCAGTACTTC,CASSFNGETQYF
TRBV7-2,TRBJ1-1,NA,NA,TGTGCCAGCAGCTCCACCTCAGGGGATGAAGCTTTCTTT,CASSSTSGDEAFF
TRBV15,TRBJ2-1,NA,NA,TGTGCCACCAGCACTACAGGGAGTGAGCAGTTCTTC,CATSTTGSEQFF
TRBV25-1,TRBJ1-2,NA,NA,TGTGCCAGCAGTGAATATGCGGCAGCGGGGGGCTACACCTTC,CASSEYAAAGGYTF
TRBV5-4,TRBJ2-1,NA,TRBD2,TGTGCCAGCAGCTTGGTGGGACTAGCGGGAGGCAATGAGCAGTTCTTC,CASSLVGLAGGNEQFF
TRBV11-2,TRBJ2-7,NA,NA,TGTGCCAGCAGTACGGACAATGTTAGACAGTCTAGCGAGCAGTACTTC,CASSTDNVRQSSEQYF
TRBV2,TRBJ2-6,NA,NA,TGTGCCAGCAGCCTATCGGGGGTCTCTGGGGCCAACGTCCTGACTTTC,CASSLSGVSGANVLTF
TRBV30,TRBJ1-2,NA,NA,TGTGCCTGGAGTGTAGGGGGGGGTGGCTACACCTTC,CAWSVGGGGYTF
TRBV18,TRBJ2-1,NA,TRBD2,TGTGCCAGCTCTCGCCTAGCGGTCAATGAGCAGTTCTTC,CASSRLAVNEQFF
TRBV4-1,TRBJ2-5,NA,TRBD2,TGCGCCAGCAGCCTGACTAGCGCCGCTCAAGAGACCCAGTACTTC,CASSLTSAAQETQYF
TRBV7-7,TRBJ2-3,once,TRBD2,TGTGCCAGCAGCTTACTAGCGGGAGGGCTCGCAGATACGCAGTATTTT,CASSLLAGGLADTQYF
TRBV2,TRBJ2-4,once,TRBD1,TGTGCCAGCACAGGGGGAGCCAAAAACATTCAGTACTTC,CASTGGAKNIQYF
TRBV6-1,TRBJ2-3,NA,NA,TGTGCCAGCACGGTACTCCCCACAGATACGCAGTATTTT,CASTVLPTDTQYF
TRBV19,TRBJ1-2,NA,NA,TGTGCTTCCCAGGCAACGACGAAGGGCTACACCTTC,CASQATTKGYTF
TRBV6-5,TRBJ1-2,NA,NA,TGTGCCAGCAGTTACGATTGGGGGGTCGAGGGCTACACCTTC,CASSYDWGVEGYTF
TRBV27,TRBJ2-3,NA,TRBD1,TGTGCCAGCCGACAGGGGGCGCAAGATACGCAGTATTTT,CASRQGAQDTQYF
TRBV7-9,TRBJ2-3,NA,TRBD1,TGTGCCAGCAGCTCCGGACAGGCTTCGAGGGCGCAGTATTTT,CASSSGQASRAQYF
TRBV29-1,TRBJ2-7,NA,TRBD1,TGCAGCGTTGAAGGGACAGGGGGCTACGAGCAGTACTTC,CSVEGTGGYEQYF
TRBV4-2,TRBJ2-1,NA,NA,TGTGCCAGCAGCCAAGAAGTCAGCTCCTACAATGAGCAGTTCTTC,CASSQEVSSYNEQFF
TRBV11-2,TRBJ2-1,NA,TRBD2,TGTGCCAGCAGCTCCGGCCTACTAGCGGGAGATGAGCAGTTCTTC,CASSSGLLAGDEQFF
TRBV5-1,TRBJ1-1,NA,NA,TGCGCCAGCACTACCCAGGGAAACACTGAAGCTTTCTTT,CASTTQGNTEAFF
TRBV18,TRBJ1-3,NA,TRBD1,TGTGCCAGCTCACCACCTCAGGGGGCTGTGAACACCATATATTTT,CASSPPQGAVNTIYF
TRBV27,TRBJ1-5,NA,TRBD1,TGTGCCAGCAGTTTAGGCACCCGGATGGGACAGTCTCATAGCAATCAGCCCCAGCATTTT,CASSLGTRMGQSHSNQPQHF
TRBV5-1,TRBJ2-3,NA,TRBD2,TGCGCCAGCAGCCAATCCCCCGGACTAGCGGGTAGCACAGATACGCAGTATTTT,CASSQSPGLAGSTDTQYF
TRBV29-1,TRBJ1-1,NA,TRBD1,TGCAGCGTTGGTTCGGGACAGTTGAACACTGAAGCTTTCTTT,CSVGSGQLNTEAFF
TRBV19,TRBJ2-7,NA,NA,TGTGCCAGTAGTATCTCTCCGGTATATCCCTACGAGCAGTACTTC,CASSISPVYPYEQYF
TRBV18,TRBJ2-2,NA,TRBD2,TGTGCCAGCTCACCACCTCCAGCGGGAGGGGCCGGGGAGCTGTTTTTT,CASSPPPAGGAGELFF
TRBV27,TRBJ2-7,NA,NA,TGTGCCAGCAGTTTATCGAGCCGCCGGGATCTACGATATGTGCAGTACTTC,CASSLSSRRDLRYVQYF
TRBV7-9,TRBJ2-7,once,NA,TGTGCCAGCAGCTTACAATTTAGCCGGGACGAGCAGTACTTC,CASSLQFSRDEQYF
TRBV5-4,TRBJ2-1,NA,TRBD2,TGTGCCAGCAGCTTTACCCCGGGACTAGCGGGTAGCAATGAGCAGTTCTTC,CASSFTPGLAGSNEQFF
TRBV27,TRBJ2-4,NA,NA,TGTGCCAGCAGTTTATCTAGCGGAGGCATTCAGTACTTC,CASSLSSGGIQYF
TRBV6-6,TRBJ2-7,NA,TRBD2,TGTGCCAGCAGTTACTCGCCTAGCGGTACGTACGAGCAGTACTTC,CASSYSPSGTYEQYF
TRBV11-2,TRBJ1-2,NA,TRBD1,TGTGCCAGCAGCTCCCCAGGACAGGGGTCTAACTATGGCTACACCTTC,CASSSPGQGSNYGYTF
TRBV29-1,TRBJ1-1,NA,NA,TGCAGCGTCCGGGGTGGGGAATACATGAACACTGAAGCTTTCTTT,CSVRGGEYMNTEAFF
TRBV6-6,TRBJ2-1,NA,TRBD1,TGTGCCAGCAGTTACGGGCAGGGGGCAGGCAATGAGCAGTTCTTC,CASSYGQGAGNEQFF
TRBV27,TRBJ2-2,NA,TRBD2,TGTGCCAGCAGTTTATATCCGGGACTAGCGGGCCCCGGGGAGCTGTTTTTT,CASSLYPGLAGPGELFF
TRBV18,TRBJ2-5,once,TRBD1,TGTGCCAGCTCACGACAGGGGGCCGGGGAGACCCAGTACTTC,CASSRQGAGETQYF